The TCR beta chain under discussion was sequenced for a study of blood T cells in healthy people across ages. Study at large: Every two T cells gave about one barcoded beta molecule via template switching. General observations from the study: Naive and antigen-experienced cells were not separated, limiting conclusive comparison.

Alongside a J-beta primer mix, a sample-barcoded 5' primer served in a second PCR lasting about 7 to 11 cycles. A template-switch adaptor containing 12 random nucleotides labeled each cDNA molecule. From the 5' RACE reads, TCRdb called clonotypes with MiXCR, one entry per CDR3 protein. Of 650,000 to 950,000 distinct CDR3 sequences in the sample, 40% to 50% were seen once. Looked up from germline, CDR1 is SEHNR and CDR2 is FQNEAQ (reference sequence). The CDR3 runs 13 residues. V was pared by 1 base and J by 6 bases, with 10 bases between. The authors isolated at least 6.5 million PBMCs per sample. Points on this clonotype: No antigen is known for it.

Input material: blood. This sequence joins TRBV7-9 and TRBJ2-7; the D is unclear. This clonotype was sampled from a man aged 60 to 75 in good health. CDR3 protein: CASSLVAAAEQYF. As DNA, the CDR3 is TGTGCCAGCAGCTTAGTAGCCGCCGCCGAGCAGTACTTC.